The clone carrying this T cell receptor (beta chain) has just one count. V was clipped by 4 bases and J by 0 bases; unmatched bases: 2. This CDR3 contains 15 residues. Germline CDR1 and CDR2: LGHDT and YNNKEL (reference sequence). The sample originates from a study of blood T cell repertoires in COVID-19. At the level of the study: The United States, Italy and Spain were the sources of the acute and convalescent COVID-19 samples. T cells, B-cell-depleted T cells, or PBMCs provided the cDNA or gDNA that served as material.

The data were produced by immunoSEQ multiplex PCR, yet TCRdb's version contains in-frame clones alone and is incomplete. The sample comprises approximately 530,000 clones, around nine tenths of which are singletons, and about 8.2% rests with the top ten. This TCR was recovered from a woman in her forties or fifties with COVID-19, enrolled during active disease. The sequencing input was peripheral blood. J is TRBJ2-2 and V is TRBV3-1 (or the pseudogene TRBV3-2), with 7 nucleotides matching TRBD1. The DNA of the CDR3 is TGTGCCAGCAGCCTCGGGACAGCGAACACCGGGGAGCTGTTTTTT. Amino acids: CASSLGTANTGELFF.